The 29 T cell receptor beta chains below come from one sample, sequenced in a study of Ad26.COV2.S vaccination and SARS-CoV-2 variants. Regarding treatment: around 19 received Ad26.COV2.S at low or high dose, single or two shots; 5 received placebo; per-sample allocation not given. Each sample was drawn 63 days after the first injection (of vaccine or placebo). Clones were sequenced by immunoSEQ multiplex PCR, and TCRdb holds only the in-frame ones, with some missing. The sample shows around 450,000 clones, roughly 89% of them seen only once. The sequencing used peripheral blood, collected in a trial of Ad26.COV2.S vaccine versus placebo. All receptors derive from a person aged 18 to 65 who received the Ad26.COV2.S COVID-19 vaccine or a placebo.

The chain carries TRBV5-6 and TRBJ2-7, with 7 bases lining up with TRBD1. The junction had 4 bases not matched to a gene; V was cut back by 0 bases and J by 7 bases. CDR3 length: 13 residues. Germline V lookup: CDR1 SGHDT, CDR2 YYEEEE. CDR3 DNA: TGTGCCAGCAGCTTGGGACAGGGAGTTGAGCAGTACGTC. Translation gives CASSLGQGVEQYV.

The V and J genes are TRBV2 and TRBJ2-5, with 14 nucleotides matching TRBD2. The ends lost 3 bases at V and 11 bases at J; junction bases unmatched: 2. Germline V lookup: CDR1 SNHLY, CDR2 FYNNEI. CDR3 size: 13 residues. The CDR3 protein is CASSETSGGAQYF. DNA of the CDR3: TGTGCCAGCAGTGAGACTAGCGGGGGGGCACAGTACTTC.

V gene TRBV6-2 or TRBV6-3 combines with J gene TRBJ2-1, with 7 positions matching TRBD2. Germline values: CDR1 MNHEY, CDR2 SVGEGT. The ends lost 0 bases at V and 7 bases at J; junction bases unmatched: 18. The CDR3 spans 19 residues. CDR3 bases: TGTGCCAGCAGTTACTCAGAGGCTAGCGGACCCAGACAGCGGAATGAGCAGTTCTTC. Its translation is CASSYSEASGPRQRNEQFF.

This clone turned up a few times. The chain couples TRBV10-1 to TRBJ1-1; 9 nucleotides align to TRBD1. From germline, CDR1 is WNHNN and CDR2 SYGVQD (reference sequence). The CDR3 covers 17 residues. Trimming removed 3 bases from V and 2 bases from J; junction bases left unmatched: 10. This CDR3 is CASSDWTGVVENTEAFF. The CDR3 DNA is TGCGCCAGCAGTGATTGGACAGGGGTAGTGGAAAACACTGAAGCTTTCTTT.

The chain combines TRBV29-1 with TRBJ1-3, with 10 bases aligning to TRBD1. V lost 1 base, J lost 4 bases, and 7 bases stayed unmatched. Germline lookup yields CDR1 SQVTM and CDR2 ANQGSEA. The CDR3 sequence is 16 residues long. CDR3 bases: TGCAGCGTTGAAGGGCGGGACAGGGGCACAGGAAACACCATATATTTT. Encoded protein: CSVEGRDRGTGNTIYF.

The sample holds one count of this clone. This chain connects TRBV4-1 to TRBJ1-4; TRBD1 is a possible D gene (5 bases). Trimming pared 2 bases from V and 2 bases from J, leaving 12 bases between. In germline, CDR1 is MGHRA, CDR2 YSYEKL. This CDR3 region has 16 residues. The CDR3 DNA is TGCGCCAGCAGCCAAACGAGAGGGGTGACTAATGAAAAACTGTTTTTT. It yields the protein CASSQTRGVTNEKLFF.

This chain links TRBV7-2 with TRBJ1-1; a weak D match, TRBD1 (6 bases). CDR3 length equals 16 residues. Trimming removed 5 bases at V and 2 bases at J, with 18 bases between. CDR1 is SGHTA, CDR2 FQGNSA, per germline. CDR3 sequence: CASSRETGLSNTEAFF. CDR3 nucleotides: TGTGCCAGCAGCAGAGAGACAGGTCTTTCAAACACTGAAGCTTTCTTT.

V gene TRBV18 combines with J gene TRBJ1-1; 8 positions agree with TRBD1. Germline CDR1 reads KGHSH; CDR2 reads LQKENI. CDR3 size: 16 residues. With V trimmed by 3 bases and J by 5 bases, 11 bases remained unmatched. The DNA for the CDR3 is TGTGCCAGCTCACCCAATTCTGACAGGGGTAGAACTGAAGCTTTCTTT. Amino acids: CASSPNSDRGRTEAFF.

This clone has a single count. The J gene is TRBJ2-7, the V gene TRBV7-9, with D possibly TRBD2 on 6 matching bases. V was trimmed by 1 base and J by 2 bases, leaving 6 bases between them. The CDR3 has 13 amino acids. Germline-derived CDR1 and CDR2 are SEHNR and FQNEAQ (reference sequence). The CDR3 sequence: CASSLGRAYEQYV. The DNA of the CDR3 is TGTGCCAGCAGCTTAGGGAGGGCCTACGAGCAGTACGTC.

The chain recombines TRBV29-1 with TRBJ1-1, with D tentatively TRBD1 (5 bases). In germline, CDR1 is SQVTM, CDR2 ANQGSEA. This CDR3 spans 12 amino acids. The V end lost 7 bases, the J end lost 10 bases, and 19 bases lay between the germline ends. The chain's CDR3 is CSEIGALGVAFF. The CDR3 DNA reads as TGCAGCGAGATTGGGGCCTTGGGTGTAGCTTTCTTT.

The chain has TRBV28 and TRBJ1-1; 9 bases are a match to TRBD1. With 5 bases clipped from V and 4 bases from J, the junction kept 8 bases outside the gene matches. Germline V gene data show CDR1 as MDHEN and CDR2 as SYDVKM. This CDR3 has 15 amino acids. CDR3 in DNA: TGTGCCAGCAGTCCTCAGACAGGGGGGTCCACTGAAGCTTTCTTT. Amino acids: CASSPQTGGSTEAFF.

The chain carries TRBV28 and TRBJ2-7; D uncertain. This CDR3 is built from 15 residues. Germline lookup yields CDR1 MDHEN and CDR2 SYDVKM. V was pared by 3 bases and J by 3 bases, with 15 bases between. The CDR3 here is CASSFPGDSGYEQYF. The CDR3 DNA reads as TGTGCCAGCAGTTTCCCTGGGGATAGTGGCTACGAGCAGTACTTC. Using reference TRBV28 and TRBJ2-7 for the parts outside the CDR3, the full variable domain is DVKVTQSSRYLVKRTGEKVFLECVQDMDHENMFWYRQDPGLGLRLIYFSYDVKMKEKGDIPEGYSVSREKKERFSLILESASTNQTSMYLCASSFPGDSGYEQYFGPGTRLTVT.

This clone has only one observation. The J gene is TRBJ1-3, the V gene TRBV3-1 (or the pseudogene TRBV3-2); 8 nucleotides align to TRBD1. CDR1 is LGHDT, CDR2 YNNKEL, per germline (reference sequence). The length of the CDR3 is 13 residues. Trimming at V came to 8 bases and at J to 4 bases, leaving 4 bases not matched to a gene. The CDR3 DNA sequence: TGTGCCAGCGGCAGGGGGCGCGGAAACACCATATATTTT. It yields the protein CASGRGRGNTIYF.

This chain joins TRBV7-3 and TRBJ1-1; no reliable D call. The germline V gene encodes CDR1 SGHTA and CDR2 FQGTGA. This CDR3 is 15 amino acids long. V lost 3 bases and J 5 bases, leaving 16 bases between the germline ends. CDR3 loop: CASSLDPQVETEAFF. As DNA, the CDR3 is TGTGCCAGCAGCTTGGACCCCCAGGTTGAGACTGAAGCTTTCTTT.

The chain carries TRBV2 and TRBJ2-5, with 10 bases matching TRBD1. V trimming: 10 bases; J trimming: 4 bases; junction bases outside the gene matches: 6. This CDR3 is built from 13 residues. In germline, CDR1 is SNHLY, CDR2 FYNNEI. The CDR3 sequence is CATDRGPPETQYF. The CDR3 DNA reads TGTGCCACAGACAGGGGGCCACCAGAGACCCAGTACTTC.

This chain uses TRBV5-1 with TRBJ1-4, with D maybe TRBD1 (5 bases). There are 16 residues in the CDR3. In germline, CDR1 is SGHRS, CDR2 YFSETQ. Trimming removed 2 bases from V and 7 bases from J, with 18 bases in between. CDR3 in DNA: TGCGCCAGCAGCTTCTTAGCGGCAGGGTCTCCTGAAAAACTGTTTTTT. The encoded protein is CASSFLAAGSPEKLFF.

This clone was picked up one time. The same CDR3 arises from other DNA sequences in this sample as well. The chain recombines TRBV7-2 with TRBJ1-3; TRBD1 might be the D (5 bases). This CDR3 has 15 residues. Germline V gene lookup returns CDR1 SGHTA and CDR2 FQGNSA. The V end was cut by 1 base, the J end by 4 bases, with 11 bases between. The CDR3 protein is CASSLVGGTGNTIYF. The CDR3 nucleotides are TGTGCCAGCAGCTTAGTTGGGGGGACCGGAAACACCATATATTTT.

The rearrangement joins TRBV4-2 to TRBJ2-3, with 10 bases identical to TRBD2. The CDR3 sequence is 18 residues long. Germline V gives CDR1 LGHNA, CDR2 YNFKEQ. V lost 4 bases and J lost 0; bases outside the gene matches: 10. The CDR3, as DNA: TGTGCCAGCAGCCCGGGACTAGCGCCCACCTCTAGCACAGATACGCAGTATTTT. Translated: CASSPGLAPTSSTDTQYF.

The chain has TRBV6-2 or TRBV6-3 and TRBJ2-5; D is uncertain. Between the trimmed V and J ends, which lost 2 bases and 5 bases, there was a span of 6 bases. Per the germline V gene, CDR1 is MNHEY and CDR2 is SVGEGT. CDR3 length: 12 residues. The CDR3 region is CASSYGLETQYF. In nucleotides, the CDR3 is TGTGCCAGCAGTTACGGATTGGAGACCCAGTACTTC.

V gene TRBV5-6 combines with J gene TRBJ1-1, with 7 positions matching TRBD1. The V gene's germline CDR1 is SGHDT and CDR2 YYEEEE. The CDR3 is 15 amino acids. The junction had 13 bases not matched to a gene; V was cut back by 4 bases and J by 7 bases. The CDR3 spells CASSLRGRMRNEAFF. CDR3 coding DNA: TGTGCCAGCAGCCTAAGGGGGCGAATGAGGAATGAAGCTTTCTTT. The whole variable domain, remainder taken from reference TRBV5-6 and TRBJ1-1, is DAGVTQSPTHLIKTRGQQVTLRCSPKSGHDTVSWYQQALGQGPQFIFQYYEEEERQRGNFPDRFSGHQFPNYSSELNVNALLLGDSALYLCASSLRGRMRNEAFFGQGTRLTVV.

This clone occurred a few times. The V gene is TRBV14, the J gene TRBJ1-1, with a weak D call TRBD1 (6 bases). CDR3 size: 12 residues. Germline lookup yields CDR1 SGHDN and CDR2 FVKESK. The V gene lost 8 bases and the J gene lost 5 bases, with 12 bases spanning the gap. CDR3 DNA: TGTGCCAGCGCCAGGGGTTTAACTGAAGCTTTCTTT. Translated, it gives CASARGLTEAFF.

V gene TRBV5-1 combines with J gene TRBJ1-2; 7 nucleotides align to TRBD1. The trim removed 0 bases at V and 3 bases at J, leaving 5 bases unmatched. The CDR3 is made up of 15 amino acids. CDR1 SGHRS and CDR2 YFSETQ come from the germline V gene. The DNA of the CDR3 is TGCGCCAGCAGCTTGGGACAGGGTCGACACTATGGCTACACCTTC. It specifies CASSLGQGRHYGYTF.

The chain links TRBV30 to TRBJ1-6; D gene ambiguous. Deletions cut 0 bases from V and 10 bases from J, with 10 bases between. Per the germline V gene, CDR1 is GTSNPN and CDR2 is SVGIG (reference sequence). The CDR3 spans 13 residues. In DNA, the CDR3 is TGTGCCTGGAGTGTACGGCGGGCCTCACCCCTCCACTTT. It encodes CAWSVRRASPLHF.

The sample holds one count of this clone. The chain recombines TRBV5-4 with TRBJ1-4; D remains unclear. The germline gives CDR1 SGHNT, CDR2 YYREEE (reference sequence). The CDR3 covers 13 residues. Trimming took 3 bases from V and 8 from J, leaving 11 bases between them. CDR3 region: CASSSRVGEKLFF. In DNA, the CDR3 is TGTGCCAGCAGCTCTAGAGTTGGCGAAAAACTGTTTTTT.

This clone was observed once. Other DNA sequences in this specimen translate into the identical CDR3. The chain links TRBV6-2 or TRBV6-3 to TRBJ1-1; D uncertain. The germline CDR1 and CDR2 sequences are MNHEY and SVGEGT. Trimming stripped 3 bases from V and 0 bases from J, with 2 bases between. The CDR3 runs 12 residues. Here the CDR3 DNA reads TGTGCCAGCAGTTATCTGAACACTGAAGCTTTCTTT. Protein product: CASSYLNTEAFF.

The J gene is TRBJ1-4, the V gene TRBV18, with 9 bases matching TRBD1. Trimming removed 6 bases from V and 0 bases from J; junction bases left unmatched: 5. Germline CDR1 reads KGHSH; CDR2 reads LQKENI. This CDR3 has 16 amino acids. Here the CDR3 reads CASSHRQGATNEKLFF. Here the CDR3 DNA reads TGTGCCAGCTCTCATCGACAGGGGGCAACTAATGAAAAACTGTTTTTT. Looking up the rest from reference TRBV18 and TRBJ1-4 gives the full variable domain: NAGVMQNPRHLVRRRGQEARLRCSPMKGHSHVYWYRQLPEEGLKFMVYLQKENIIDESGMPKERFSAEFPKEGPSILRIQQVVRGDSAAYFCASSHRQGATNEKLFFGSGTQLSVL.

The J gene is TRBJ1-6, the V gene TRBV4-3; D ambiguous. Germline loops: CDR1 LGHNA, CDR2 YSLEER. Trimming stripped 3 bases from V and 9 bases from J, with 12 bases between. The CDR3 has 14 amino acids. The CDR3 here is CASSQAGRVSPLHF. Here the CDR3 DNA reads TGCGCCAGCAGCCAGGCGGGCCGGGTTTCACCCCTCCACTTT.

The chain links TRBV18 to TRBJ2-6, with 8 bases matching TRBD1. V was clipped by 3 bases and J by 2 bases; unmatched bases: 3. The CDR3 is made up of 16 amino acids. CDR1 is KGHSH, CDR2 LQKENI, per germline. CDR3 sequence: CASSPLQGAGANVLTF. CDR3 nucleotides: TGTGCCAGCTCACCGTTACAGGGGGCTGGGGCCAACGTCCTGACTTTC.

V gene TRBV2 combines with J gene TRBJ2-3; 7 nucleotides match TRBD2. The CDR3 spans 13 residues. Trimming removed 9 bases from V and 6 bases from J; junction bases left unmatched: 9. The germline CDR1 and CDR2 sequences are SNHLY and FYNNEI. Here the CDR3 DNA reads TGTGCCAGTTGGGACTACCCGACCGATACGCAGTATTTT. Translation: CASWDYPTDTQYF. Supplemented by reference TRBV2 and TRBJ2-3, the full variable domain reads EPEVTQTPSHQVTQMGQEVILRCVPISNHLYFYWYRQILGQKVEFLVSFYNNEISEKSEIFDDQFSVERPDGSNFTLKIRSTKLEDSAMYFCASWDYPTDTQYFGPGTRLTVL.